This T cell receptor (beta chain) stems from a study of control samples from healthy donors and cancer patients. Produced via immunoSEQ multiplex PCR; TCRdb's table is partial and in-frame only. The table includes roughly 73,000 clones, 92% detected once. This CDR3 is built from 13 residues. V was clipped by 1 base and J by 4 bases, with 8 bases between them. Germline CDR1 and CDR2: SGHTA and FQGNSA. The sequenced sample was blood. This receptor was identified in a woman aged 55-69 years in good health. The rearrangement links TRBV7-2 to TRBJ2-7; TRBD1 is a possible D gene (5 bases). CDR3 nucleotides: TGTGCCAGCAGCTTAGGGCACAGGTACGAGCAGTACTTC. This gives the protein CASSLGHRYEQYF.